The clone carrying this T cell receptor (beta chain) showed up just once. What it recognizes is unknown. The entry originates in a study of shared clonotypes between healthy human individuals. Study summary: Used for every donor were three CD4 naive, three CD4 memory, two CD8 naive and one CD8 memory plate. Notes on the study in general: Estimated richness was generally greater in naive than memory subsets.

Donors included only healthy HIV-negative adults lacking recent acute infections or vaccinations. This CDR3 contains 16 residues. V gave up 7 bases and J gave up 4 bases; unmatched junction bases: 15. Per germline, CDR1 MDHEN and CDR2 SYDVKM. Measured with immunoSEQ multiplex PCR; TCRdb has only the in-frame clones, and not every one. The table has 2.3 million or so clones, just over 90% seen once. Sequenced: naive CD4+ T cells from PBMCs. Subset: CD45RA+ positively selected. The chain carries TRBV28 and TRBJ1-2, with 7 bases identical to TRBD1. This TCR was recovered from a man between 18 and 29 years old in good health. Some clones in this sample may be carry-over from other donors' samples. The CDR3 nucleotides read TGTGCCAGCATCGAGGGGGCCCCTTTTCGACTCTATGGCTACACCTTC. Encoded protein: CASIEGAPFRLYGYTF.